This T cell receptor (beta chain) was sequenced during a study of control samples from healthy donors and cancer patients. CDR3 length equals 14 residues. Germline lookup yields CDR1 LGHDT and CDR2 YNNKEL (reference sequence). The V end was cut by 4 bases, the J end by 0 bases, with 6 bases between. TCRdb's table, derived via immunoSEQ multiplex PCR, lists solely in-frame clones and lacks some. Counted here are about 28,000 clones, about nine tenths occurring once; the ten biggest clones make up 12%. The sequenced sample was PBMCs. V and J are TRBV3-1 (or the pseudogene TRBV3-2) and TRBJ2-2; no clear D gene. This sequence was found in a man aged 45 to 65 with lung cancer. This CDR3 is CASSRTTNTGELFF. Written as DNA, the CDR3 is TGTGCCAGCAGCCGGACGACGAACACCGGGGAGCTGTTTTTT.